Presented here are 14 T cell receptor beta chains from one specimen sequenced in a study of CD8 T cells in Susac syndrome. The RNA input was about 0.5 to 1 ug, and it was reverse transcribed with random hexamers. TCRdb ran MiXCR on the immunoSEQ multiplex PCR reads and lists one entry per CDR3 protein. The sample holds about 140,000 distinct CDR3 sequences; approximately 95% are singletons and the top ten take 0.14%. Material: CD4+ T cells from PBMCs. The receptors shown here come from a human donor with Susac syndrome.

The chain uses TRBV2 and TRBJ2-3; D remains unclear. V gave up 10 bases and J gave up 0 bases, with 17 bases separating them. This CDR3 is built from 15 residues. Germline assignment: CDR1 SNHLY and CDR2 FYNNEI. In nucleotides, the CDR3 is TGTGCCACCAAACAATACTACACTAGCACAGATACGCAGTATTTT. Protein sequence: CATKQYYTSTDTQYF. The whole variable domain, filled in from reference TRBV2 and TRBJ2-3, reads EPEVTQTPSHQVTQMGQEVILRCVPISNHLYFYWYRQILGQKVEFLVSFYNNEISEKSEIFDDQFSVERPDGSNFTLKIRSTKLEDSAMYFCATKQYYTSTDTQYFGPGTRLTVL.

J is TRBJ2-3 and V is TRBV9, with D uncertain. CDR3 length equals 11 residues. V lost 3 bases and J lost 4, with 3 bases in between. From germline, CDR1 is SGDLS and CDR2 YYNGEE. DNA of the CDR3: TGTGCCAGCAGCGCGGCAGATACGCAGTATTTT. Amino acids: CASSAADTQYF.

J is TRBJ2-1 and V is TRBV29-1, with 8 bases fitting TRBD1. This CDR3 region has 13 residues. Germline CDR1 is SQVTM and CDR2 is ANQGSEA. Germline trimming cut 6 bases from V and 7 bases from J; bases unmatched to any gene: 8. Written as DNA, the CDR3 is TGCAGCGTGCTGCAGGGGGCTTGGAATGAGCAGTTCTTC. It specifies CSVLQGAWNEQFF.

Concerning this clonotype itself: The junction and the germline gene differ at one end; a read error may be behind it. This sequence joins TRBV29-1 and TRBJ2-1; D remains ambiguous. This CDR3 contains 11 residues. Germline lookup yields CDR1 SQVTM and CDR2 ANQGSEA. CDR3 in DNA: TGCAGCGTTAATCCCTACAGTGAGCAGTTCTTC. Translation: CSVNPYSEQFF.

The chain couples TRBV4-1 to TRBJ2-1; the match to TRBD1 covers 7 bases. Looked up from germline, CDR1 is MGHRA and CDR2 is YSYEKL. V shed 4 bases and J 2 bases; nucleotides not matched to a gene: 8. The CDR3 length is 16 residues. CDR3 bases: TGCGCCAGCAGCCGAGAGTCACAGGGGACCTACAATGAGCAGTTCTTC. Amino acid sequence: CASSRESQGTYNEQFF.

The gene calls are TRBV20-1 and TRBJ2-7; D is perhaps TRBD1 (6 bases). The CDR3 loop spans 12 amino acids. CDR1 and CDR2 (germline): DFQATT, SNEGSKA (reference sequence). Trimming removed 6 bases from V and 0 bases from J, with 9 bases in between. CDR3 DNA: TGCAGTGCCGACAGGAGCTCCTACGAGCAGTACTTC. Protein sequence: CSADRSSYEQYF.

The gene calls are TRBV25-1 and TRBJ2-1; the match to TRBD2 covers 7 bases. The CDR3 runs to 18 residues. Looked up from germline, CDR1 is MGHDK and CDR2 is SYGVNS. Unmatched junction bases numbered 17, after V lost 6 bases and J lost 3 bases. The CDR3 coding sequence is TGTGCCAGCAGCTCCCCCCGTAATGGCGGGAGTTTCTACAATGAGCAGTTCTTC. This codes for CASSSPRNGGSFYNEQFF.

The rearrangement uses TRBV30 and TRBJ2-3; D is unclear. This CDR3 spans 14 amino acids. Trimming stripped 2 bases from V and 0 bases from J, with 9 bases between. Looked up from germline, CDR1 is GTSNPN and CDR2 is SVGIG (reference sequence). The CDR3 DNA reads TGTGCCTGGAGTACGACGGCTAGCACAGATACGCAGTATTTT. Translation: CAWSTTASTDTQYF.

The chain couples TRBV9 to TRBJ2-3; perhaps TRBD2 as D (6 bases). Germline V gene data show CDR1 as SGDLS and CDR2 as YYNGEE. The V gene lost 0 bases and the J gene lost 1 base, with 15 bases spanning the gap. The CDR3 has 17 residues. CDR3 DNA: TGTGCCAGCAGCGTAGCCCCTCGCGGGGATGGCACAGATACGCAGTATTTT. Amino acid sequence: CASSVAPRGDGTDTQYF.

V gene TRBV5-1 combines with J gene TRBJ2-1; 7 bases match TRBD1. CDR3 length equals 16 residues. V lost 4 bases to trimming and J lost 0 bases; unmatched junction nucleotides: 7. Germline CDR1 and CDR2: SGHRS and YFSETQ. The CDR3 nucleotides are TGCGCCAGCAGCCAGAGAGGACAGGACTCCTACAATGAGCAGTTCTTC. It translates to CASSQRGQDSYNEQFF.

The CDR3 DNA reads TGTGCCAGCAGTACGCTTAGCGGGAGCTCCTACGAGCAGTACTTC. Amino acid sequence: CASSTLSGSSYEQYF. The chain couples TRBV6-2 or TRBV6-3 to TRBJ2-7, with TRBD2 matching 9 bases. With 5 bases clipped from V and 0 bases from J, the junction kept 5 bases outside the gene matches. Per the germline V gene, CDR1 is MNHEY and CDR2 is SVGEGT. This CDR3 has 15 amino acids.

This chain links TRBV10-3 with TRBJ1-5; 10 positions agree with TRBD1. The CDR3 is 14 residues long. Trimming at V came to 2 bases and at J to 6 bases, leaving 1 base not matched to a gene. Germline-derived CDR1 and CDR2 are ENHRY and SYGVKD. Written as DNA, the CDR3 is TGTGCCATCAGTGAGGGACAGGGGGTTCAGCCCCAGCATTTT. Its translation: CAISEGQGVQPQHF.

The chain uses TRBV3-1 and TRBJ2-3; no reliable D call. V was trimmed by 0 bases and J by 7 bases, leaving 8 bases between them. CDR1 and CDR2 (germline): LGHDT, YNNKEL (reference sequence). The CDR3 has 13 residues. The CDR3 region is CASSQDVSNTQYF. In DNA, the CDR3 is TGTGCCAGCAGCCAAGATGTGTCGAATACGCAGTATTTT.

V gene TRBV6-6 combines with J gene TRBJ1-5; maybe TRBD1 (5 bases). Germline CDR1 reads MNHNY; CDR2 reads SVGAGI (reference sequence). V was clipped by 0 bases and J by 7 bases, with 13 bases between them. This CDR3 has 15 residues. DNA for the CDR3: TGTGCCAGCAGTTACTCAGCCGGGGGGGGACAGCCCCAGCATTTT. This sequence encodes CASSYSAGGGQPQHF.